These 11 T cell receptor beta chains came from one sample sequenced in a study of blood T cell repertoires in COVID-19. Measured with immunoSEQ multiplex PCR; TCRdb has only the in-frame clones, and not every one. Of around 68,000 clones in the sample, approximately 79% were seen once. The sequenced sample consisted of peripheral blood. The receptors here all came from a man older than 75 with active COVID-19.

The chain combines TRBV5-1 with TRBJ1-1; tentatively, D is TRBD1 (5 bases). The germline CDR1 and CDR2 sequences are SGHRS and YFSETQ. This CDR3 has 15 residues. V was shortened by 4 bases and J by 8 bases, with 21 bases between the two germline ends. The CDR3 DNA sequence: TGCGCCAGCAGCCTAGGAGCGTCAGGGTTCGTCGAAGCTTTCTTT. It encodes CASSLGASGFVEAFF. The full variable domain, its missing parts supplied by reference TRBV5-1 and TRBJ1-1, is KAGVTQTPRYLIKTRGQQVTLSCSPISGHRSVSWYQQTPGQGLQFLFEYFSETQRNKGNFPGRFSGRQFSNSRSEMNVSTLELGDSALYLCASSLGASGFVEAFFGQGTRLTVV.

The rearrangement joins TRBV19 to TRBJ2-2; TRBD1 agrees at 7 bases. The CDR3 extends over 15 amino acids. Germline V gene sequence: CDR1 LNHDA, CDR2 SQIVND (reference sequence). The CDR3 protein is CATRWGTAYTGELFF. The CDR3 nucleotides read TGTGCTACACGCTGGGGGACAGCGTACACCGGGGAGCTGTTTTTT. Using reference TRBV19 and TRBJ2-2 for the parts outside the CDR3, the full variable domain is DGGITQSPKYLFRKEGQNVTLSCEQNLNHDAMYWYRQDPGQGLRLIYYSQIVNDFQKGDIAEGYSVSREKKESFPLTVTSAQKNPTAFYLCATRWGTAYTGELFFGEGSRLTVL.

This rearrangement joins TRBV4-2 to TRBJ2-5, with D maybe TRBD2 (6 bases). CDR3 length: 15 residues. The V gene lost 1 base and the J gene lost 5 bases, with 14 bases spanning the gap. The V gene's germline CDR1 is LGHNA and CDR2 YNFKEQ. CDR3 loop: CASSQAAGTRETQYF. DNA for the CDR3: TGTGCCAGCAGCCAAGCTGCGGGAACCCGGGAGACCCAGTACTTC.

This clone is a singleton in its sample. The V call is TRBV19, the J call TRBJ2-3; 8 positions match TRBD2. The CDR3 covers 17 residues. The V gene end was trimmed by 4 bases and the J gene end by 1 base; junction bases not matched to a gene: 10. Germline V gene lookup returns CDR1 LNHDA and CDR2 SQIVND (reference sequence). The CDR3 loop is CASSTRGGRGGTDTQYF. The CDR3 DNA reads TGTGCCAGTAGTACCCGGGGGGGTCGGGGTGGCACAGATACGCAGTATTTT.

The CDR3 protein is CASSPPQGFYEQYF. CDR3 nucleotide sequence: TGTGCCAGCTCACCTCCGCAGGGATTCTACGAGCAGTACTTC. The chain is built from TRBV18 and TRBJ2-7, with TRBD1 as a possible D gene (5 bases). The germline V and J ends were trimmed by 3 bases and 3 bases, with 12 bases remaining between them. CDR3 size: 14 residues. Germline CDR1 KGHSH, CDR2 LQKENI.

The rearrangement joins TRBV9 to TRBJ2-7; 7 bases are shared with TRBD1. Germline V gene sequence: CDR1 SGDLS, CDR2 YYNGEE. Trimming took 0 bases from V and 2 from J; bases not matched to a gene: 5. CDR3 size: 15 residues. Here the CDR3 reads CASSVAPGQTYEQYF. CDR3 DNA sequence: TGTGCCAGCAGCGTAGCGCCGGGACAGACCTACGAGCAGTACTTC.

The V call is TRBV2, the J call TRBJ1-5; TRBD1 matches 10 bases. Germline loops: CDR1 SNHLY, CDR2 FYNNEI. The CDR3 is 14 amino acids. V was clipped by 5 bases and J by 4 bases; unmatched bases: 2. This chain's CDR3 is CASSTGQGNQPQHF. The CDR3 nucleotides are TGTGCCAGCAGTACGGGACAGGGGAATCAGCCCCAGCATTTT.

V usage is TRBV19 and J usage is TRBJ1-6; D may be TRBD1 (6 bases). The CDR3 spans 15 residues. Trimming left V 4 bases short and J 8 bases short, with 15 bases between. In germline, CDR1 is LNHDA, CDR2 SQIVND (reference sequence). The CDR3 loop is CASSSNRAQDSPLHF. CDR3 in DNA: TGTGCCAGTAGTAGTAACAGGGCACAGGATTCACCCCTCCACTTT. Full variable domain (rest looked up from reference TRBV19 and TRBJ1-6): DGGITQSPKYLFRKEGQNVTLSCEQNLNHDAMYWYRQDPGQGLRLIYYSQIVNDFQKGDIAEGYSVSREKKESFPLTVTSAQKNPTAFYLCASSSNRAQDSPLHFGNGTRLTVT.

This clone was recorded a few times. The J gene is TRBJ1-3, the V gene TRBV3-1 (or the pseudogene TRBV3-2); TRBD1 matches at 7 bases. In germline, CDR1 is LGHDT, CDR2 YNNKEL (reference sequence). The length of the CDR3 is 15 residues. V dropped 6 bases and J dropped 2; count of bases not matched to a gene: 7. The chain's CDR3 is CASRRTGDPGNTIYF. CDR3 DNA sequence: TGTGCCAGCAGACGAACAGGGGATCCTGGAAACACCATATATTTT.

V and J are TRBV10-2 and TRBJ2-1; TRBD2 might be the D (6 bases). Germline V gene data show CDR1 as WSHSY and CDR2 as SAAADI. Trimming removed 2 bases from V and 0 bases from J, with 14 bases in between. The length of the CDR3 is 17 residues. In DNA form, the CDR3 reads TGCGCCAGCAGTGAGATTCCGCGGGGAAGCTCCTACAATGAGCAGTTCTTC. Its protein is CASSEIPRGSSYNEQFF.

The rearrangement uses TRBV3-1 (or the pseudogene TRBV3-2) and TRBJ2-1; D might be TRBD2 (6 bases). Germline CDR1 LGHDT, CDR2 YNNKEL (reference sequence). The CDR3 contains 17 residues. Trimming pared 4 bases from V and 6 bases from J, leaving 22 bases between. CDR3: CASSLNLGRAGGNEQFF. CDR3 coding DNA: TGTGCCAGCAGCCTTAACCTAGGGCGGGCCGGGGGCAATGAGCAGTTCTTC.